This TCR beta chain originates from a study of prognosis after radiotherapy for stage I lung cancer. Study information: The study enrolled about 14 men and 6 women as patients, aged 53 to 84 with a median of roughly 72 years. In this cohort, no one received concurrent therapy with stereotactic body radiotherapy.

Trimming cost V 1 base and J 3 bases; bases outside gene matches: 9. The CDR3 covers 16 residues. From germline, CDR1 is DFQATT and CDR2 SNEGSKA (reference sequence). The table lists this clonotype with many counts. Genomic DNA was subjected to two-round multiplex PCR for amplification of TCR beta CDR3. Primers (each specific to one TRBV or TRBJ gene) were used in first-round PCR. Via MiXCR, TCRdb re-called the multiplex PCR reads, giving one row per CDR3 protein. The top ten hold 32% of the sample, which has 20,000 to 30,000 distinct CDR3 sequences, roughly 40% seen once. The TCR originated in a donor aged 50 or older with non-small cell lung cancer. J is TRBJ2-7 and V is TRBV20-1, with TRBD1 identical over 10 bases. The sequences come from PBMCs, collected before or after stereotactic body radiation therapy (not recorded which). In nucleotides, the CDR3 is TGCAGTGCTAGAGGCGCCGGACGGACAGGGGGCTACGAGCAGTACTTC. Its protein is CSARGAGRTGGYEQYF.